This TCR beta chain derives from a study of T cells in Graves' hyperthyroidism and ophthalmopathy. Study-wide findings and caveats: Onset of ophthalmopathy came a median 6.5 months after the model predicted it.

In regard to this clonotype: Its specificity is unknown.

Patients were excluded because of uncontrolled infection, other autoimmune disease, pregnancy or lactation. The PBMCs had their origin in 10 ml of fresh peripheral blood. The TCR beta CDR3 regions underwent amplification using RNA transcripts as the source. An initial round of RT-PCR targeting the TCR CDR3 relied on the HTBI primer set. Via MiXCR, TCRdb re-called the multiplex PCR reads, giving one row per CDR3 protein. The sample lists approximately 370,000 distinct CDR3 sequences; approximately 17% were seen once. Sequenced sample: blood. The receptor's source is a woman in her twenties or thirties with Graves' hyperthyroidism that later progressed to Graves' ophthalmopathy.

The CDR3 protein is CASSQLGAGGIAEAFF. CDR3 nucleotide sequence: TGCGCCAGCAGCCAACTCGGGGCAGGGGGCATCGCTGAAGCTTTCTTT. The V gene is TRBV4-1, the J gene TRBJ1-1; 8 bases line up with TRBD1. The CDR3 has 16 residues. Germline loops: CDR1 MGHRA, CDR2 YSYEKL. J was trimmed by 6 bases and V by 2 bases; bases with no gene match: 11.